The clone carrying this T cell receptor beta chain was seen repeatedly, ten times or more. The antigen remains undetermined. The data were taken from a study of T cells in Graves' hyperthyroidism and ophthalmopathy. Findings and caveats of the study: A 13 V-J signature model discriminated ophthalmopathy versus stable hyperthyroidism.

TCR beta CDR3 regions were amplified from RNA transcripts. When the TCR CDR3 underwent first-round RT-PCR, the HTBI primer set was used. TCRdb redid the calling of the multiplex PCR reads with MiXCR, one entry per CDR3 protein. This repertoire shows more than 600,000 distinct CDR3 sequences, roughly 15% found once; its top ten account for approximately 8%. An absence of ophthalmopathy progression within 18 months meant stable Graves' hyperthyroidism. Hyperthyroidism had been newly diagnosed in patients aged 18 to 65, and its duration was under 2 months. Sample: blood. The receptor was derived from a man between 18 and 29 years old with Graves' hyperthyroidism.

The CDR3 sequence: CASSYSASLLGSEQFF. The CDR3 DNA is TGTGCCAGCAGTTACTCAGCTAGCCTCCTAGGGAGTGAGCAGTTCTTC. The rearrangement links TRBV6-2 or TRBV6-3 to TRBJ2-1; possibly TRBD2 for D (5 bases). There are 16 residues in the CDR3. Germline lookup yields CDR1 MNHEY and CDR2 SVGEGT. V was clipped by 0 bases and J by 9 bases, with 18 bases between them.